What follows are 22 T cell receptor beta chains derived from one specimen sequenced in a study of T-cell memory formation after mild COVID-19. TCRdb analysed the 5' RACE reads with MiXCR anew, one entry per CDR3 protein. The sample contains under 300,000 distinct CDR3 sequences, roughly 18% of which appear only once. Input material: PBMCs or a T cell subset sorted from them (not recorded which). The receptors were gathered from a man between 18 and 29 years old who had mild COVID-19 (a few samples of this study predate the infection). Cell type and time point are not known.

This clonotype was counted only a few times. The genes are TRBV11-2 and TRBJ1-1; no definite D call. CDR1 and CDR2 (germline): SGHAT, FQNNGV. The CDR3 has 14 residues. The germline V and J ends were trimmed by 5 bases and 1 base, with 11 bases remaining between them. The CDR3 sequence is CASSAGIRNTEAFF. DNA of the CDR3: TGTGCCAGCAGCGCGGGGATTAGGAACACTGAAGCTTTCTTT. The entire variable domain, with the rest obtained from reference TRBV11-2 and TRBJ1-1, is as follows: EAGVAQSPRYKIIEKRQSVAFWCNPISGHATLYWYQQILGQGPKLLIQFQNNGVVDDSQLPKDRFSAERLKGVDSTLKIQPAKLEDSAVYLCASSAGIRNTEAFFGQGTRLTVV.

This clonotype was counted at least ten times. The gene calls are TRBV18 and TRBJ2-2; D is perhaps TRBD2 (6 bases). Trimming stripped 1 base from V and 1 base from J, with 7 bases between. This CDR3 is built from 15 residues. Germline assignment: CDR1 KGHSH and CDR2 LQKENI. CDR3 protein: CASSPLRGNTGELFF. CDR3 sequence (DNA): TGTGCCAGCTCACCACTGCGGGGGAACACCGGGGAGCTGTTTTTT.

There are many counts of this clonotype. This chain uses TRBV27 with TRBJ2-7; D perhaps matches TRBD2 (5 bases). Germline V lookup: CDR1 MNHEY, CDR2 SMNVEV (reference sequence). CDR3 length: 14 residues. With 1 base removed from V and 0 bases from J, the gap between germline ends came to 7 bases. The CDR3, as DNA: TGTGCCAGCAGTTTATGGGAGAGCTCCTACGAGCAGTACTTC. This translates into CASSLWESSYEQYF.

This clonotype was counted only a few times. The J gene is TRBJ1-5, the V gene TRBV2, with D possibly matching TRBD1 (5 bases). Germline-derived CDR1 and CDR2 are SNHLY and FYNNEI. The CDR3 has 14 residues. The V gene lost 1 base and the J gene lost 5 bases, with 9 bases spanning the gap. The CDR3 sequence is CASSEVARDQPQHF. In DNA, the CDR3 is TGTGCCAGCAGTGAAGTAGCCAGGGATCAGCCCCAGCATTTT.

V and J are TRBV5-1 and TRBJ2-2; D possibly corresponds to TRBD1 (6 bases). Trimming took off 4 bases at V and 6 bases at J, with 10 bases between the two ends. Germline CDR1 is SGHRS and CDR2 is YFSETQ. The CDR3 extends over 13 amino acids. CDR3 protein: CASSVQGAGELFF. For the CDR3, the DNA is TGCGCCAGCAGCGTACAGGGCGCCGGGGAGCTGTTTTTT.

V gene TRBV7-9 combines with J gene TRBJ1-5; D unresolved. Germline V CDR1 and CDR2: SEHNR, FQNEAQ (reference sequence). The CDR3 sequence is 14 residues long. V was clipped by 3 bases and J by 4 bases, with 10 bases between them. Here the CDR3 reads CASSLMEANQPQHF. The CDR3 nucleotides read TGTGCCAGCAGCTTGATGGAGGCTAATCAGCCCCAGCATTTT.

This clonotype qualifies as medium-sized. The chain recombines TRBV4-1 with TRBJ2-1, with 7 bases aligning to TRBD2. CDR1 is MGHRA, CDR2 YSYEKL, per germline. The CDR3 spans 15 residues. The trim removed 1 base at V and 0 bases at J, leaving 0 bases unmatched. In DNA, the CDR3 is TGCGCCAGCAGCCAAGCGGGGGGCTCCTACAATGAGCAGTTCTTC. Protein product: CASSQAGGSYNEQFF.

V is TRBV9 and J is TRBJ1-4, with a weak D call TRBD1 (6 bases). The CDR3 sequence is 15 residues long. Germline V gene data show CDR1 as SGDLS and CDR2 as YYNGEE. The germline V and J ends were trimmed by 4 bases and 0 bases, with 10 bases remaining between them. Here the CDR3 DNA reads TGTGCCAGCAGCCCAACAGGGACAACTAATGAAAAACTGTTTTTT. It is translated as CASSPTGTTNEKLFF.

This clonotype was picked up many times. The chain couples TRBV7-8 to TRBJ2-7; possible D gene TRBD2, 5 bases. The CDR3 has 14 residues. Germline CDR1 reads SGHVS; CDR2 reads FQNEAQ. The ends were cut back, 5 bases at V and 7 bases at J, with 18 bases in the middle. Written as DNA, the CDR3 is TGTGCCAGCAGCCTCACAGCGGCTAGTCGGGAGCAGTACGTC. Its protein product is CASSLTAASREQYV.

This chain links TRBV7-2 with TRBJ1-3, with TRBD1 as a possible D gene (5 bases). Germline CDR1 reads SGHTA; CDR2 reads FQGNSA. This CDR3 has 14 residues. Trimming removed 5 bases from V and 3 bases from J, with 11 bases in between. The CDR3 bases are TGTGCCAGCAGCCTGGGGGGGTTTGGAAACACCATATATTTT. It encodes CASSLGGFGNTIYF.

This clonotype was picked up a small number of times. The chain has TRBV7-9 and TRBJ1-2; possibly TRBD1 for D (6 bases). Per germline, CDR1 SEHNR and CDR2 FQNEAQ (reference sequence). The CDR3 is 15 amino acids. Trimming left V 3 bases short and J 2 bases short, with 13 bases between. The CDR3 here is CASSFDRTENYGYTF. In DNA, the CDR3 is TGTGCCAGCAGCTTCGATAGGACAGAAAACTATGGCTACACCTTC.

The table lists this clonotype with a few counts. This chain links TRBV4-3 with TRBJ1-4; tentative D call: TRBD1 (6 bases). Trimming left V 4 bases short and J 4 bases short, with 16 bases between. This CDR3 has 16 residues. Germline lookup yields CDR1 LGHNA and CDR2 YSLEER. The CDR3 reads CASSPGDRGYNEKLFF. Here the CDR3 DNA reads TGCGCCAGCAGCCCAGGGGATCGCGGGTATAATGAAAAACTGTTTTTT.

The V and J genes are TRBV18 and TRBJ1-2; TRBD1 might be the D (5 bases). The germline V gene has CDR1 KGHSH and CDR2 LQKENI. V was cut by 2 bases and J by 6 bases, with 22 bases left in between. This CDR3 is 17 amino acids long. CDR3 coding DNA: TGTGCCAGCTCACCAAAGATAGGCGGTTCCGACAGAGATGGCTACACCTTC. Residues: CASSPKIGGSDRDGYTF.

V is TRBV3-1 and J is TRBJ1-5; D unresolved. Trimming took off 1 base at V and 7 bases at J, with 8 bases between the two ends. The germline V gene has CDR1 LGHDT and CDR2 YNNKEL (reference sequence). CDR3 size: 13 residues. The CDR3 coding sequence is TGTGCCAGCAGCCAAGGATTCTACCAGCCCCAGCATTTT. This encodes CASSQGFYQPQHF.

This clonotype has at least ten counts. The V call is TRBV4-3, the J call TRBJ1-1; D remains ambiguous. This CDR3 region has 13 residues. Deletions cut 4 bases from V and 0 bases from J, with 6 bases between. Germline CDR1 is LGHNA and CDR2 is YSLEER. CDR3 nucleotides: TGCGCCAGCAGCCCTCAGATGAACACTGAAGCTTTCTTT. Encoded protein: CASSPQMNTEAFF.

The chain has TRBV7-2 and TRBJ1-1, with TRBD1 as a possible D gene (6 bases). The germline CDR1 and CDR2 sequences are SGHTA and FQGNSA. The length of the CDR3 is 14 residues. V lost 7 bases and J lost 0, with 12 bases in between. This CDR3 reads CASTRGQLNTEAFF. CDR3 nucleotides: TGTGCCAGCACACGAGGACAGCTGAACACTGAAGCTTTCTTT.

V usage is TRBV11-1 and J usage is TRBJ2-3; D gene unclear. Germline lookup yields CDR1 SGHAT and CDR2 FQDESV (reference sequence). V was trimmed by 3 bases and J by 0 bases, leaving 10 bases between them. CDR3 length: 15 residues. CDR3 in amino acids: CASSFEADSTDTQYF. The CDR3 DNA reads TGTGCCAGCAGCTTTGAGGCGGATAGCACAGATACGCAGTATTTT.

This clonotype was seen a handful of times. CDR3 DNA: TGTGCTAGTGGTTTGGTATTTGTCCCAACTCCCACCGGGGAGCTGTTTTTT. Its translation: CASGLVFVPTPTGELFF. The V and J genes are TRBV12-5 and TRBJ2-2; D remains ambiguous. The CDR3 spans 17 residues. Trimming took off 0 bases at V and 4 bases at J, with 15 bases between the two ends. CDR1 and CDR2 (germline): LGHNT, FRNRAP. The variable domain in full, completed from reference TRBV12-5 and TRBJ2-2, reads DARVTQTPRHKVTEMGQEVTMRCQPILGHNTVFWYRQTMMQGLELLAYFRNRAPLDDSGMPKDRFSAEMPDATLATLKIQPSEPRDSAVYFCASGLVFVPTPTGELFFGEGSRLTVL.

The CDR3 protein is CASRPPGGNNSPLHF. The CDR3 DNA reads TGTGCCAGCAGGCCCCCTGGGGGCAATAATTCACCCCTCCACTTT. This chain connects TRBV12-3 or TRBV12-4 to TRBJ1-6; TRBD1 is a possible D gene (6 bases). V lost 6 bases and J 5 bases, leaving 14 bases between the germline ends. This CDR3 comprises 15 residues.

V gene TRBV4-3 combines with J gene TRBJ1-6; D is ambiguous. CDR1 is LGHNA, CDR2 YSLEER, per germline. The ends were cut back, 4 bases at V and 5 bases at J, with 6 bases in the middle. The CDR3 consists of 13 residues. This CDR3 is CASSLENNSPLHF. The DNA of the CDR3 is TGCGCCAGCAGCCTCGAGAATAATTCACCCCTCCACTTT.

The CDR3 DNA is TGTGCCAGCAGCCACCTCCATCCGTTGACAGACCTCCATGAAGCTTTCTTT. Translated, it gives CASSHLHPLTDLHEAFF. The chain employs TRBV21-1 and TRBJ1-1; the table's TRBD1 call for D was not verified on the DNA. TRBV21-1 is annotated as a pseudogene. This CDR3 spans 17 amino acids.

The chain employs TRBV5-6 and TRBJ1-2; 9 bases agree with TRBD1. Looked up from germline, CDR1 is SGHDT and CDR2 is YYEEEE. This CDR3 comprises 18 residues. J lost 4 bases, V lost 5 bases, and 18 bases had no gene match. CDR3 sequence: CASSLIGLQGARPYGYTF. The CDR3 DNA follows: TGTGCCAGCAGTTTGATAGGATTACAGGGGGCGAGACCCTATGGCTACACCTTC.